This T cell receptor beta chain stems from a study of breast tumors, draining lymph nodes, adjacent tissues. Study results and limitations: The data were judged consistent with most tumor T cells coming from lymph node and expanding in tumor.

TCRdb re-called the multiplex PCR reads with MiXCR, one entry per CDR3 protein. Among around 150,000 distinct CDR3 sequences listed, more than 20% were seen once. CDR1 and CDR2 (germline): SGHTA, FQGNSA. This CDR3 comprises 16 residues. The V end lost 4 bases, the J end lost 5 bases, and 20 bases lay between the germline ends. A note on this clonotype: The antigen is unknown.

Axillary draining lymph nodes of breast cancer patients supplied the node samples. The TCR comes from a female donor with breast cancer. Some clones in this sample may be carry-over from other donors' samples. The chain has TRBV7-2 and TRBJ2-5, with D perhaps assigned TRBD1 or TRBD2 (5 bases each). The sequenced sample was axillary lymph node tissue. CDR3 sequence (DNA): TGTGCCAGCAGCTCCTCCGGGGCCACTAGTAGGGAGACCCAGTACTTC. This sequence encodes CASSSSGATSRETQYF.